This T cell receptor (beta chain) was documented in a study of T cells expressing NK-cell markers. Study overall: In sorted CD3+CD56+NKG2C+, CD3+CD56+NKG2C- and CD3+CD56-NKG2C+ T cells, TCR beta repertoires were obtained. Notes on the study in general: Unclear, still, was the HCMV specificity of the expanded NKG2C+ T cell clones.

Concerning this clonotype itself: Its specificity is not known.

TCRdb re-called the 5' RACE reads and shows each CDR3 protein once, DNA omitted. The clone table shows about 260,000 distinct CDR3 sequences, with the ten largest holding more than 3.5%. The CDR3 loop spans 15 amino acids. From germline, CDR1 is DFQATT and CDR2 SNEGSKA (reference sequence). The clonotype originates from a woman aged 18-69 years in good health. Sample: blood T cells: a sorted CD56 or NKG2C T cell subset, CD4+ or CD8+ T cells, or bulk PBMC T cells (not recorded which). V is TRBV20-1 and J is TRBJ1-1; no DNA is available, so the TRBD1 call from TCRdb remains unchecked. CDR3 amino acids: CSARIQGGSNTEAFF.